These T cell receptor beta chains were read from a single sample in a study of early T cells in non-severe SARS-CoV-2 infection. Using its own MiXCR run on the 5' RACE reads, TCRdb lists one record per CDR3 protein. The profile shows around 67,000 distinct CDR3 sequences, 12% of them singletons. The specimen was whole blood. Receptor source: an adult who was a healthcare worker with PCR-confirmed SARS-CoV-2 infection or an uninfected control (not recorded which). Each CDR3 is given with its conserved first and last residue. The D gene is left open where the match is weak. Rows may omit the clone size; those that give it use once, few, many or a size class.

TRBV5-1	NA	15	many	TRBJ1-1	CASSPILGGNTEAFF	TGCGCCAGCAGCCCCATTTTGGGCGGGAACACTGAAGCTTTCTTT
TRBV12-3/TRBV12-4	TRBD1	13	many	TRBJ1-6	CASSGQGGSPLHF	TGTGCCAGCAGTGGACAGGGAGGCTCACCCCTCCACTTT
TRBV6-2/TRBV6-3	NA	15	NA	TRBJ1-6	CASSRSTRENSPLHF	TGTGCCAGCAGCCGGTCAACCCGGGAGAATTCACCCCTCCACTTT
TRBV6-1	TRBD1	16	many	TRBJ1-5	CASRRAWGQSNQPQHF	TGTGCCAGCCGCCGAGCCTGGGGACAGAGCAATCAGCCCCAGCATTTT
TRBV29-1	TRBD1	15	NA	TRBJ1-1	CSVAQQQGRNTEAFF	TGCAGCGTTGCCCAACAACAGGGGAGGAACACTGAAGCTTTCTTT
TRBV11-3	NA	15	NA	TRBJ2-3	CASSLATGWGDTQYF	TGTGCCAGCAGCTTAGCCACAGGGTGGGGAGATACGCAGTATTTT
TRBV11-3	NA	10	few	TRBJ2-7	CASSLPEQYF	TGTGCCAGCAGCTTACCCGAGCAGTACTTC
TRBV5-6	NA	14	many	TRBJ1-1	CASSLGFSNTEAFF	TGTGCCAGCAGCCTGGGTTTCTCGAACACTGAAGCTTTCTTT
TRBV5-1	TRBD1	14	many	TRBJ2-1	CASSTGQGGSEQFF	TGCGCCAGCAGCACGGGACAGGGTGGGTCCGAGCAGTTCTTC
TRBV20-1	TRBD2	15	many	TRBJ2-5	CSARVLAGDLETQYF	TGCAGTGCTAGAGTCCTAGCGGGAGATTTGGAGACCCAGTACTTC
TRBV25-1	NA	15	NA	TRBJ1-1	CASSEKTGWNTEAFF	TGTGCCAGCAGTGAGAAAACGGGATGGAACACTGAAGCTTTCTTT
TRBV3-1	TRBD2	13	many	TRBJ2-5	CASSQEERGPRYF	TGTGCCAGCAGCCAAGAGGAGCGGGGGCCCAGGTACTTC
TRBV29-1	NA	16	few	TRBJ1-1	CSVELGKVMKNTEAFF	TGCAGCGTTGAATTGGGGAAAGTGATGAAGAACACTGAAGCTTTCTTT
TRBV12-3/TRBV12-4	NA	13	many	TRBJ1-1	CASSPQLNTEAFF	TGTGCCAGCAGTCCTCAGTTGAACACTGAAGCTTTCTTT
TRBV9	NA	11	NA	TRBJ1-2	CASTAGVGYTF	TGTGCCAGCACAGCAGGGGTTGGCTACACCTTC
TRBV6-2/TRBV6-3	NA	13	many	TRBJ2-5	CASSKRGKETQYF	TGTGCCAGCAGTAAGCGAGGGAAGGAGACCCAGTACTTC
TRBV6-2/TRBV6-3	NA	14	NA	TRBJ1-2	CASRPDSSNYGYTF	TGTGCCAGCAGACCCGACAGTTCTAACTATGGCTACACCTTC
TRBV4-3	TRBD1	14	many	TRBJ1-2	CASSQTGARYGYTF	TGCGCCAGCAGCCAGACAGGGGCTCGCTATGGCTACACCTTC
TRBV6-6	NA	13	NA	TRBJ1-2	CASRTDPNYGYTF	TGTGCCAGTAGGACAGACCCTAACTATGGCTACACCTTC
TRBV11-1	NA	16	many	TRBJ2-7	CASSPVRVAGAHEQYF	TGTGCCAGCAGCCCAGTGAGGGTGGCAGGTGCCCACGAGCAGTACTTC
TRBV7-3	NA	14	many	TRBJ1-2	CASSPTPRDYGYTF	TGTGCCAGCAGCCCCACCCCCAGGGACTATGGCTACACCTTC
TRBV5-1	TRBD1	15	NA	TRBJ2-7	CASSLEAGQGLEQYF	TGCGCCAGCAGCTTGGAAGCGGGACAGGGGCTCGAGCAGTACTTC
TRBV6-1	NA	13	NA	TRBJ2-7	CVSSDGTDYEQYF	TGTGTCAGCAGTGATGGGACTGACTACGAGCAGTACTTC
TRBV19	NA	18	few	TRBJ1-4	CASSIARPYRVANEKLFF	TGTGCCAGTAGTATAGCCCGCCCATACAGGGTCGCTAATGAAAAACTGTTTTTT
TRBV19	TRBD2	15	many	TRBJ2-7	CASSAGLAGVREQYF	TGTGCCAGTAGTGCGGGACTAGCGGGAGTCAGGGAGCAGTACTTC
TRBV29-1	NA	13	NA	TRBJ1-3	CSVGTVSGNTIYF	TGCAGCGTTGGGACAGTCTCTGGAAACACCATATATTTT